The entry below gives a single TCR beta chain sequence along with its context. No cognate antigen has been identified for it. The input lacks base qualities; no much larger clone sits a single base away. Receptors were amplified or captured by the immunoSEQ multiplex PCR assay. From the authors' description of their analysis: A statistical classification framework was developed to diagnose cytomegalovirus status using the catalog of TCR beta chain sequences. TCRdb's version of the immuneACCESS table is confined to in-frame rearrangements and falls short of the full clone set. An unresolved V gene accounts for under half of the shortfall where checked; the remainder is of unknown origin. V and J calls and clone size are given by that table; D and trimming were obtained from the DNA. The sample table contains about 150,000 clones; only one count was recorded for around 89% of them. The ten largest account for roughly 3% of the sample.

This entry is derived from a study of cytomegalovirus exposure and HLA in healthy donors (dated by TCRdb to the late 2010s). In terms of the full investigation: According to a later analysis, one platform produced both the 100 to 150 validation repertoires and the 666 repertoires of the first cohort. To predict cytomegalovirus infection status, the study combined high-throughput TCR immunosequencing, statistical association of individual TCRs with disease status, and machine learning. In addition to the first cohort of 500 to 850 subjects, a separate validation cohort of approximately 130 different subjects was used. The study aimed to test whether cataloging public T cell receptors could reveal signatures of past pathogen exposure. What the study reported, not specific to this receptor: In a later analysis, TCRs clustered in the first cohort were found to also tend to co-occur in the approximately 120 validation repertoires, with around 94% of cluster scores above 0. Cytomegalovirus status was reported to be diagnosed by the classifier with high specificity and sensitivity in both the original and validation cohorts. A total of 150 to 200 TCR beta chains were listed by the study as associated with cytomegalovirus. The authors suggested that the approach could potentially be generalized to other disease states and immunological phenotypes. Most TCR sequences were seen in very few donors, while some public TCRs were found in many individuals. Three of the identified cytomegalovirus-associated TCR beta chains were confirmed in vitro to be specific for cytomegalovirus antigens. All 110 or so repertoires were used to score co-occurrence in the validation cohort in a later analysis, because that analysis had no HLA typing for the cohort.

The donors belonged to the validation cohort of around 130 subjects, which was separate from the approximately 660-subject first cohort. The material sequenced was PBMCs. This TCR was recovered from a young man in good health and CMV-seronegative.

The DNA is as follows: TGCGCCAGCAGCTCGACAGGTAACAATGAGCAGTTCTTC. This encodes CASSSTGNNEQFF. The sequence links TRBV4-1 to TRBJ2-1; TRBD1 might be the D gene, on 6 matching bases. The cysteine opens and the phenylalanine closes a CDR3 of 13 amino acids. Only the CDR3 part of the read is kept: 39 bases, read in frame from the first base. According to the germline V gene, CDR1 reads MGHRA and CDR2 reads YSYEKL. V and J are truncated by 5 bases and 5 bases respectively, leaving an intervening sequence of 10 bases.